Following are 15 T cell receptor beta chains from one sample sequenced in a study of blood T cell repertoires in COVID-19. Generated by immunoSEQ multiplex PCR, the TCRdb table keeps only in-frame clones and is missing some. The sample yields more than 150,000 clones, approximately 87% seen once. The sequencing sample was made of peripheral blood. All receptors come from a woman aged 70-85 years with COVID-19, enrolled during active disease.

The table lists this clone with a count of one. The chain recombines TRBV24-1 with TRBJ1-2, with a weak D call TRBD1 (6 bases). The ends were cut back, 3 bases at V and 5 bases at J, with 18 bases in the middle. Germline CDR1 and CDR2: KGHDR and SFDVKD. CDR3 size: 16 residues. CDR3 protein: CATSDTTGIFPYGYTF. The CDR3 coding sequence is TGTGCCACCAGTGATACAACAGGGATTTTCCCTTATGGCTACACCTTC.

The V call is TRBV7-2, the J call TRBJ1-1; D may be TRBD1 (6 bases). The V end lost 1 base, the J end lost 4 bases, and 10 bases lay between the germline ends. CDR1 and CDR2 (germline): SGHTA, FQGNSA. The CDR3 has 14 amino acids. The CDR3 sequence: CASSLVLTGTEAFF. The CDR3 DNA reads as TGTGCCAGCAGCTTAGTATTGACAGGCACTGAAGCTTTCTTT.

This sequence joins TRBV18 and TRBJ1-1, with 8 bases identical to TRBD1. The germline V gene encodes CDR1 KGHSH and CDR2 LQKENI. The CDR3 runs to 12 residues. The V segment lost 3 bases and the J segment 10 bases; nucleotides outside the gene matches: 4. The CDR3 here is CASSPSGGLAFF. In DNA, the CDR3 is TGTGCCAGCTCACCCTCAGGGGGCCTAGCTTTCTTT. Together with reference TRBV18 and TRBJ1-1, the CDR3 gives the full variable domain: NAGVMQNPRHLVRRRGQEARLRCSPMKGHSHVYWYRQLPEEGLKFMVYLQKENIIDESGMPKERFSAEFPKEGPSILRIQQVVRGDSAAYFCASSPSGGLAFFGQGTRLTVV.

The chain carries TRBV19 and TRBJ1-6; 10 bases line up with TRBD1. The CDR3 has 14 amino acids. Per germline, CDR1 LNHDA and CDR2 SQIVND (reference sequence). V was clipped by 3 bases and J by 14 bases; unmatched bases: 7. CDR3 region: CASSIRDRGSALHF. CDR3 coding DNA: TGTGCCAGTAGTATCCGGGACAGGGGATCAGCCCTCCACTTT.

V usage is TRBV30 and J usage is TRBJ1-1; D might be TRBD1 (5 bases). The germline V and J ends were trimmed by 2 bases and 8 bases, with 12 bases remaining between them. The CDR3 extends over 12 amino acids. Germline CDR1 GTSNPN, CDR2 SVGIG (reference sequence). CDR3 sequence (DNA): TGTGCCTGGAGTACGCCCAAGGGGGAAGCTTTCTTT. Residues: CAWSTPKGEAFF.

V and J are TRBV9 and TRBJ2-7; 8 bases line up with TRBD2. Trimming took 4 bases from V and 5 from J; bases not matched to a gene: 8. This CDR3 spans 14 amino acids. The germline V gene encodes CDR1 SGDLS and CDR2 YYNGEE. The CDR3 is CASSPLAGGDEQYF. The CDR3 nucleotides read TGTGCCAGCAGCCCCCTCGCGGGAGGAGACGAGCAGTACTTC.

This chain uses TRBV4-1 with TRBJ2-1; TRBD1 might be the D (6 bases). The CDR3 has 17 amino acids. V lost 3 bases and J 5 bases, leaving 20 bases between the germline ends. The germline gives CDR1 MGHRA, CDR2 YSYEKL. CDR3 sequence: CASSQPRGQGTHNEQFF. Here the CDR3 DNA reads TGCGCCAGCAGCCAGCCAAGGGGTCAGGGGACCCACAATGAGCAGTTCTTC.

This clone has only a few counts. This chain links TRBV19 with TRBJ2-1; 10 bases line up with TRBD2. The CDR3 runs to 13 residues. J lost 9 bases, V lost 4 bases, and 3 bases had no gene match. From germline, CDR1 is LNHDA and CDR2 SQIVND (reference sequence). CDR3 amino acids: CASSTSGRGEQFF. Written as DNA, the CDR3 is TGTGCCAGTAGTACCAGCGGGAGGGGTGAGCAGTTCTTC.

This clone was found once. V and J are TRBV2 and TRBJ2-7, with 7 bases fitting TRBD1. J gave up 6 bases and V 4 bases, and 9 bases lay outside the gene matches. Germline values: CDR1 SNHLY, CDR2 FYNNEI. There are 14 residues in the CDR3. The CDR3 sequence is CASSGGTAAGEQYF. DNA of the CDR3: TGTGCCAGCAGTGGGGGGACAGCTGCGGGCGAGCAGTACTTC.

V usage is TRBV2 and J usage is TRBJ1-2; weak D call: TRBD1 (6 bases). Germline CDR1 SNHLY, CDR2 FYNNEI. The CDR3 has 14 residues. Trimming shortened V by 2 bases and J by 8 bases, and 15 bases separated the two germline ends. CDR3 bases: TGTGCCAGCAGTGAACCGACAGGTTTGGGCGGCTACACCTTC. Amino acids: CASSEPTGLGGYTF.

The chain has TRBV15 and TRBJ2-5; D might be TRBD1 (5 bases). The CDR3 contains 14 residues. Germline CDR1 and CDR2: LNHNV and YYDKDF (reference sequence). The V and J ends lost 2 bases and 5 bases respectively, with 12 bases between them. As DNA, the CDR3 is TGTGCCACCAGCAGACCGACAGTTTCGGAGACCCAGTACTTC. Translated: CATSRPTVSETQYF.

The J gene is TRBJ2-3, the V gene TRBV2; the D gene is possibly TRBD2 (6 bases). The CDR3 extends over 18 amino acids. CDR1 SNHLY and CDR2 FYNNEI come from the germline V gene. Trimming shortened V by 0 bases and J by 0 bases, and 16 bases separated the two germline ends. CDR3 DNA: TGTGCCAGCAGTGAAGCATATTGGGGCGGGACTAGCACAGATACGCAGTATTTT. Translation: CASSEAYWGGTSTDTQYF.

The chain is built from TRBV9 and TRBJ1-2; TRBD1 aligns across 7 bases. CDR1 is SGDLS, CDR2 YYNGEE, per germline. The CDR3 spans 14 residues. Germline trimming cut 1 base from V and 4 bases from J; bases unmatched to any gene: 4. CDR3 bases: TGTGCCAGCAGCGTAAAGGACAGGAGCTATGGCTACACCTTC. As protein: CASSVKDRSYGYTF.

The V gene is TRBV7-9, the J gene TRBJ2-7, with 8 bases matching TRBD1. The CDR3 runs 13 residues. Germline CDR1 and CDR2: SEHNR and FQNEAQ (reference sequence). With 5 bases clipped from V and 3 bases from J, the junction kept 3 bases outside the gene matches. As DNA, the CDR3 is TGTGCCAGCAGCCCCGGGACAGGCTACGAGCAGTACTTC. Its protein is CASSPGTGYEQYF. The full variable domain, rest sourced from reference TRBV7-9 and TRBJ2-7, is DTGVSQNPRHKITKRGQNVTFRCDPISEHNRLYWYRQTLGQGPEFLTYFQNEAQLEKSRLLSDRFSAERPKGSFSTLEIQRTEQGDSAMYLCASSPGTGYEQYFGPGTRLTVT.

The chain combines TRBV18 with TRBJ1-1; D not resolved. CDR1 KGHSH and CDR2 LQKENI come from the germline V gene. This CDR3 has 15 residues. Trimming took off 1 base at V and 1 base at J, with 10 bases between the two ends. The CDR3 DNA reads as TGTGCCAGCTCACCACTATCGGCAGGGAACACTGAAGCTTTCTTT. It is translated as CASSPLSAGNTEAFF.